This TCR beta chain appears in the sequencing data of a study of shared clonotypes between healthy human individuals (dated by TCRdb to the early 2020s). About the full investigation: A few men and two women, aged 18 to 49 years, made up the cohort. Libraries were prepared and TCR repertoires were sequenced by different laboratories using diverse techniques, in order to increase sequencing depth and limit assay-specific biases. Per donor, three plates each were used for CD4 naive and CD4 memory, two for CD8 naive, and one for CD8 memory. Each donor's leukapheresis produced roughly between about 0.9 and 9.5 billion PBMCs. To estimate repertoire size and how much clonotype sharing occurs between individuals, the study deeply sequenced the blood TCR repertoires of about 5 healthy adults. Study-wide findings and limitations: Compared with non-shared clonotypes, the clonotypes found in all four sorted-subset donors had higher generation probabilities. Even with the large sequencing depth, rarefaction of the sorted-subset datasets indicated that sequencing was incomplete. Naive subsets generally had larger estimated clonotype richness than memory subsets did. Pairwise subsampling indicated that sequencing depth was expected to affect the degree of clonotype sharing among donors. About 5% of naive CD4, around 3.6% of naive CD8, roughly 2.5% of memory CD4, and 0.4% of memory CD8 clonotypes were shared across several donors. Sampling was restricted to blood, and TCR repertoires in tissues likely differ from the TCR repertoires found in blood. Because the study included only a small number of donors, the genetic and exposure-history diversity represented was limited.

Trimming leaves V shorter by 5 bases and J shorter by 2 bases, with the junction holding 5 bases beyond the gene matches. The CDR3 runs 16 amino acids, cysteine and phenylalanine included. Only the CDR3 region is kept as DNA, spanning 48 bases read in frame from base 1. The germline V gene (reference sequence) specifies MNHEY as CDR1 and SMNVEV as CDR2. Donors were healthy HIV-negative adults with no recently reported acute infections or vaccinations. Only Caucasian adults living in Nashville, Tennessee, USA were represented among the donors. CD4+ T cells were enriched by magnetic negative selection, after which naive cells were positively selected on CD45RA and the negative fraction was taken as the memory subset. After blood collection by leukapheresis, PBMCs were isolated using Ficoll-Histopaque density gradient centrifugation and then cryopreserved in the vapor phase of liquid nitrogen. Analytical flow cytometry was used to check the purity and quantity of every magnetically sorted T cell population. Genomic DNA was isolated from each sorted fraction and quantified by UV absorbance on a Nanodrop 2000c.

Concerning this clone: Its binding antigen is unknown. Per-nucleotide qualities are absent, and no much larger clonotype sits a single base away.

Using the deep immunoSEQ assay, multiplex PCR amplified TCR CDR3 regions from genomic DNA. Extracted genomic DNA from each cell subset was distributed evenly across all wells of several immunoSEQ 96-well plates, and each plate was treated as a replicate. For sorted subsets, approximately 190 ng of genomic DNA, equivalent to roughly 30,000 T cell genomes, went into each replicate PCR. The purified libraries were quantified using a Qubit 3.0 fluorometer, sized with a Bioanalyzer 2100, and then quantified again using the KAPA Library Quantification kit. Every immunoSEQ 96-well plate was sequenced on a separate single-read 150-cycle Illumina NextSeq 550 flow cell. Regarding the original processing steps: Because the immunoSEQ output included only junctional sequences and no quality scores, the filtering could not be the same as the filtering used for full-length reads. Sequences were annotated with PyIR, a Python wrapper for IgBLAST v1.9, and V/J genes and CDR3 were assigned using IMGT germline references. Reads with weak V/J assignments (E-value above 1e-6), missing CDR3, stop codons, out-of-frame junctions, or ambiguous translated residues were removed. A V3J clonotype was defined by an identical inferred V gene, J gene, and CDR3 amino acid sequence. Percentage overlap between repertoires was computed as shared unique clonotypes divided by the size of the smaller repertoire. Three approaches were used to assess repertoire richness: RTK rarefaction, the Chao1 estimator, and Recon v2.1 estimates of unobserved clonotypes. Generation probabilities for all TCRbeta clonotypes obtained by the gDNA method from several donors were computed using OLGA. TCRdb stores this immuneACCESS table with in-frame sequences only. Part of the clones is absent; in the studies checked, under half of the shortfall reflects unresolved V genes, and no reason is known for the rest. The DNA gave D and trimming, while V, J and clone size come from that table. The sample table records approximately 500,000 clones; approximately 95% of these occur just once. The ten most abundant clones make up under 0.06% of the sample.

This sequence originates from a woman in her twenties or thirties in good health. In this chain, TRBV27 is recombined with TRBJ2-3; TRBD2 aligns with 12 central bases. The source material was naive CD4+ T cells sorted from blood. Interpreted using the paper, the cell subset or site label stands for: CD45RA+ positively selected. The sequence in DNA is TGTGCCAGCAGTCCCCTAGCGGGAGGGTACACAGATACGCAGTATTTT. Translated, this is CASSPLAGGYTDTQYF.